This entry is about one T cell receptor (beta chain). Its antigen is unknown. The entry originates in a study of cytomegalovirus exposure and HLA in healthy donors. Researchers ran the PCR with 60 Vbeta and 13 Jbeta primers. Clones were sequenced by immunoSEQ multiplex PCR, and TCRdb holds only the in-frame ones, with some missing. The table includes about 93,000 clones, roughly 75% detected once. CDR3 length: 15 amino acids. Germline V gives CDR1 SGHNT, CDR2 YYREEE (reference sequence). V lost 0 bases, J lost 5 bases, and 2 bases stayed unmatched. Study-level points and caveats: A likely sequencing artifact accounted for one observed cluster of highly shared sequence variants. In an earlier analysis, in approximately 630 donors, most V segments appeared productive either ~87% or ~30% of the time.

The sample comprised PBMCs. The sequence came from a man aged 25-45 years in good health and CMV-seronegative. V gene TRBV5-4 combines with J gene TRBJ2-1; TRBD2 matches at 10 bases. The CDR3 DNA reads TGTGCCAGCAGCTTGGGGGGACTAGCGAACAATGAGCAGTTCTTC. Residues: CASSLGGLANNEQFF.